Listed here is a single T cell receptor (beta chain). In germline, CDR1 is WSHSY, CDR2 SAAADI. This CDR3 comprises 14 residues. The library came from three nested PCR rounds adapted from ARM-PCR protocols. TCRdb reprocessed the multiplex PCR reads via MiXCR and lists one record per CDR3 protein. The sample consists of approximately 120,000 distinct CDR3 sequences, roughly 73% of them appearing once. The data were taken from a study of tumor and adjacent non-tumor tissue in lung cancer. No cell sorting was done before RNA was extracted from the tissue. The origin of this receptor is an older woman with non-small cell lung cancer. This rearrangement joins TRBV10-2 to TRBJ2-1; no firm D call. Sequencing was performed on lung tumor tissue. The CDR3 DNA is TGCATCAGCAGTAGTGGGAACTCCTACAATGAGCAGTTCTTC. Amino acids: CISSSGNSYNEQFF.